A selection of T cell receptor beta chains follows, all from one sample in a study of T cells in Graves' hyperthyroidism and ophthalmopathy. TCRdb itself ran the multiplex PCR reads through MiXCR, one entry per CDR3 protein. The table includes around 800,000 distinct CDR3 sequences, roughly 40% detected once. Sequencing was performed on blood. The source is a young man with Graves' hyperthyroidism. CDR3s include the opening cysteine and the closing phenylalanine or tryptophan. The D gene is left open where the match is weak. The size of a clone is reported for some rows only, either as once, few or many, or as a class for expanded clones.

d_call	clone_size	j_call	v_call	cdr3_aa	cdr3_nt
TRBD1	-	TRBJ2-7	TRBV29-1	CSVERGWQGAYEQYF	TGCAGCGTTGAAAGGGGCTGGCAGGGGGCCTACGAGCAGTACTTC
TRBD1	-	TRBJ1-1	TRBV5-1	CASSGTGMSAFF	TGCGCCAGCTCCGGGACAGGGATGTCCGCTTTCTTT
TRBD1	many	TRBJ1-1	TRBV7-9	CASSPPRTGRDTEAFF	TGTGCCAGCAGCCCACCCCGGACAGGGAGGGACACTGAAGCTTTCTTT
TRBD1	-	TRBJ1-1	TRBV6-7	CAILRTGNLNTEAFF	TGTGCCATTTTAAGGACAGGTAACCTGAACACTGAAGCTTTCTTT
-	many	TRBJ1-2	TRBV20-1	CSAQPEGYGYTF	TGCAGTGCTCAGCCCGAGGGGTATGGCTACACCTTC
-	-	TRBJ2-5	TRBV6-5	CASSYSGTEGEETQYF	TGTGCCAGCAGTTATTCCGGGACGGAGGGAGAGGAGACCCAGTACTTC
-	many	TRBJ2-7	TRBV7-3	CASSPTPGREQYF	TGTGCCAGCAGCCCCACCCCAGGTCGCGAGCAGTACTTC
-	-	TRBJ2-5	TRBV20-1	CSARDYFTGETQYF	TGCAGTGCTAGAGATTACTTTACCGGGGAGACCCAGTACTTC
-	many	TRBJ1-6	TRBV20-1	CSAGQYSPLHF	TGCAGTGCTGGACAGTATTCACCCCTCCACTTT
-	-	TRBJ2-7	TRBV7-9	CASSPRTGIPYEQYF	TGTGCCAGCAGCCCACGGACGGGGATCCCCTACGAGCAGTACTTC
-	many	TRBJ2-7	TRBV2	CASRQIYEQYF	TGTGCCAGCAGACAGATCTACGAGCAGTACTTC
TRBD1	-	TRBJ1-5	TRBV20-1	CSAAGQGNNQPQHF	TGCAGTGCAGCGGGACAGGGGAACAATCAGCCCCAGCATTTT
TRBD1	-	TRBJ1-5	TRBV4-1	CASSQETGNQPQHF	TGCGCCAGCAGCCAGGAGACAGGGAATCAGCCCCAGCATTTT
-	many	TRBJ1-3	TRBV15	CATSVRDNPGNTIYF	TGTGCCACCAGCGTCCGGGACAATCCTGGAAACACCATATATTTT
-	many	TRBJ2-7	TRBV12-3/TRBV12-4	CASSFGYEQYF	TGTGCCAGCAGCTTCGGCTACGAGCAGTACTTC
-	many	TRBJ1-2	TRBV5-1	CASSLEGTYGYTF	TGCGCCAGCAGCTTGGAGGGGACCTATGGCTACACCTTC
TRBD1	-	TRBJ2-5	TRBV29-1	CSVADRGLETQYF	TGCAGCGTCGCAGACAGGGGCCTGGAGACCCAGTACTTC
-	few	TRBJ1-1	TRBV4-1	CASSQEAWNTEAFF	TGCGCCAGCAGCCAAGAAGCATGGAACACTGAAGCTTTCTTT
TRBD1	-	TRBJ1-5	TRBV6-2/TRBV6-3	CASKAGGGGNQPQHF	TGTGCCAGCAAAGCAGGGGGTGGGGGGAATCAGCCCCAGCATTTT
-	many	TRBJ2-6	TRBV29-1	CSAMTSGANVLTF	TGCAGCGCCATGACCTCTGGGGCCAACGTCCTGACTTTC
-	many	TRBJ2-2	TRBV7-3	CASSRGVNTGELFF	TGTGCCAGCAGCCGAGGGGTGAACACCGGGGAGCTGTTTTTT
-	-	TRBJ1-4	TRBV5-4	CASSLSEAGKLFF	TGTGCCAGCAGCTTGAGTGAAGCGGGAAAACTGTTTTTT
-	many	TRBJ1-5	TRBV2	CASSDTYSNQPQHF	TGTGCCAGCAGTGATACCTATAGCAATCAGCCCCAGCATTTT
-	-	TRBJ2-2	TRBV6-5	CASSYVTGTCDTGELFF	TGTGCCAGCAGTTACGTAACCGGGACATGTGACACCGGGGAGCTGTTTTTT
-	few	TRBJ2-5	TRBV6-1	CASSYLSEETQYF	TGTGCCAGCAGTTACTTGTCCGAAGAGACCCAGTACTTC
-	many	TRBJ1-2	TRBV19	CASSDGQRQNGYTF	TGTGCCAGTAGTGATGGACAGAGACAAAATGGCTACACCTTC
-	-	TRBJ1-3	TRBV7-9	CASSPLRGGAGGNTIYF	TGTGCCAGCAGCCCCCTGAGGGGGGGCGCGGGAGGAAACACCATATATTTT
-	few	TRBJ1-1	TRBV9	CASSGREGSTEAFF	TGTGCCAGCAGCGGCAGGGAGGGAAGCACTGAAGCTTTCTTT
TRBD2	-	TRBJ2-6	TRBV19	CASSMGSGGNVLTF	TGTGCCAGTAGTATGGGGTCGGGGGGCAACGTCCTGACTTTC
-	few	TRBJ1-5	TRBV19	CASSISHQPQHF	TGTGCCAGTAGTATAAGTCATCAGCCCCAGCATTTT
TRBD1	many	TRBJ2-7	TRBV7-9	CASSSRDRTYEQYF	TGTGCCAGCAGCTCTCGGGACAGGACCTACGAGCAGTACTTC
TRBD1	-	TRBJ1-5	TRBV2	CASTSDRGVSNQPQHF	TGTGCCAGCACGTCGGACAGGGGAGTCAGCAATCAGCCCCAGCATTTT
TRBD1	-	TRBJ1-5	TRBV6-1	CASRPGTGGTQPQHF	TGTGCCAGCAGGCCCGGGACAGGGGGAACTCAGCCCCAGCATTTT
TRBD2	-	TRBJ2-3	TRBV2	CASSEGLADTDTQYF	TGTGCCAGCAGCGAGGGACTAGCGGACACAGATACGCAGTATTTT
-	-	TRBJ1-5	TRBV20-1	CSARVERDSNQPQHF	TGCAGTGCTAGAGTTGAGAGAGATAGCAATCAGCCCCAGCATTTT
-	-	TRBJ1-5	TRBV6-5	CASSQTMGYGQPQHF	TGTGCCAGCAGCCAAACGATGGGGTACGGTCAGCCCCAGCATTTT
-	many	TRBJ2-5	TRBV10-3	CAISESVKGGAIQETQYF	TGTGCCATCAGTGAGTCTGTAAAGGGGGGCGCCATCCAAGAGACCCAGTACTTC
-	many	TRBJ1-5	TRBV9	CASTGDIQPQHF	TGTGCCAGCACGGGGGATATTCAGCCCCAGCATTTT
-	many	TRBJ2-2	TRBV7-9	CASSLPRSYTGELFF	TGTGCCAGCAGCTTACCGAGGTCCTACACCGGGGAGCTGTTTTTT
-	many	TRBJ1-1	TRBV7-2	CASSREGGTEAFF	TGTGCCAGCAGTAGAGAGGGCGGCACTGAAGCTTTCTTT
TRBD1	-	TRBJ1-2	TRBV25-1	CASSEHGQGDYGYTF	TGTGCCAGCAGTGAACATGGACAGGGCGACTATGGCTACACCTTC
TRBD2	-	TRBJ2-2	TRBV5-1	CASSLRGLGNTGELFF	TGCGCCAGCAGCTTGCGGGGACTAGGGAACACCGGGGAGCTGTTTTTT
-	-	TRBJ2-7	TRBV7-9	CASSLGPVEGEQYF	TGTGCCAGCAGCCTGGGACCGGTGGAGGGGGAGCAGTACTTC
TRBD1	once	TRBJ2-5	TRBV15	CATSRGDSARTQHF	TGTGCCACCAGCAGGGGGGACAGTGCCAGGACCCAGCACTTC
-	-	TRBJ2-3	TRBV10-1	CASSGTATDTQYF	TGCGCCAGCAGTGGGACAGCCACAGATACGCAGTATTTT
-	few	TRBJ1-1	TRBV7-8	CASSWGDRLRRNTEAFF	TGTGCCAGCAGCTGGGGGGACCGACTCAGAAGGAACACTGAAGCTTTCTTT
-	few	TRBJ1-2	TRBV6-1	CASSEEWGVYGYTF	TGTGCCAGCAGTGAAGAGTGGGGCGTCTATGGCTACACCTTC
TRBD1	-	TRBJ2-5	TRBV29-1	CSVASVVSGQGPQETQYF	TGCAGCGTTGCCTCGGTTGTTTCGGGACAGGGGCCACAAGAGACCCAGTACTTC
-	-	TRBJ1-1	TRBV6-6	CASEVTGLNTEAFF	TGTGCCAGCGAAGTTACAGGGCTGAACACTGAAGCTTTCTTT
-	-	TRBJ1-5	TRBV4-3	CASSHSRVKGPNQPQHF	TGCGCCAGCAGCCATTCGAGGGTAAAGGGCCCCAATCAGCCCCAGCATTTT
-	few	TRBJ2-2	TRBV20-1	CSARPVGTLTGELFF	TGCAGTGCTAGACCGGTCGGGACTCTCACCGGGGAGCTGTTTTTT
-	few	TRBJ1-1	TRBV7-9	CASSSRDRSNTEAFF	TGTGCCAGCAGCTCCAGGGATAGGTCGAACACTGAAGCTTTCTTT